This T cell receptor beta chain is from a study of early stage breast cancer tumors. Study results and caveats: Bulk DNA sequencing of unsorted cells missed chain pairing and markers.

Some clones are missing from TCRdb's copy, which holds only in-frame ones; the method was immunoSEQ multiplex PCR. The data contain 8,500 to 10,000 clones, 60% to 85% of them singletons. The CDR3 has 13 residues. CDR1 KGHSH and CDR2 LQKENI come from the germline V gene. The germline V and J ends were trimmed by 0 bases and 4 bases, with 7 bases remaining between them. This clone was observed a handful of times. Its antigen is undetermined. Sequenced: normal breast tissue next to the tumor. This TCR was recovered from a person in their 40s with breast cancer. This chain connects TRBV18 to TRBJ2-7; D is undetermined. The CDR3 coding sequence is TGTGCCAGCTCACCACCGACGGGTTACGAGCAGTACTTC. Translation: CASSPPTGYEQYF.